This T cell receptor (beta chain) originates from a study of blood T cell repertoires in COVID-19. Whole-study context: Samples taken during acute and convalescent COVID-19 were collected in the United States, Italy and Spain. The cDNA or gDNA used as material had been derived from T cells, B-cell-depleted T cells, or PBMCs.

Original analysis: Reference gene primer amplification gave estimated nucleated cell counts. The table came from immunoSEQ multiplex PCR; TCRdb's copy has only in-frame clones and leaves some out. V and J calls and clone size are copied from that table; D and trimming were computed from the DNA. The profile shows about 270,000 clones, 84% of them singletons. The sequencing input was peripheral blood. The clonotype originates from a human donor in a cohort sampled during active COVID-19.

The CDR3 DNA is TGTGCCAGCAGCCTCGGGGGGGGCCGTGGTAACTATGGCTACACCTTC. It translates to CASSLGGGRGNYGYTF. The V gene is TRBV5-4, the J gene TRBJ1-2; D possibly corresponds to TRBD1 (6 bases). V lost 4 bases, J lost 1 base, and 17 bases lay in between. The CDR3 runs 16 residues. CDR1 SGHNT and CDR2 YYREEE come from the germline V gene (reference sequence).